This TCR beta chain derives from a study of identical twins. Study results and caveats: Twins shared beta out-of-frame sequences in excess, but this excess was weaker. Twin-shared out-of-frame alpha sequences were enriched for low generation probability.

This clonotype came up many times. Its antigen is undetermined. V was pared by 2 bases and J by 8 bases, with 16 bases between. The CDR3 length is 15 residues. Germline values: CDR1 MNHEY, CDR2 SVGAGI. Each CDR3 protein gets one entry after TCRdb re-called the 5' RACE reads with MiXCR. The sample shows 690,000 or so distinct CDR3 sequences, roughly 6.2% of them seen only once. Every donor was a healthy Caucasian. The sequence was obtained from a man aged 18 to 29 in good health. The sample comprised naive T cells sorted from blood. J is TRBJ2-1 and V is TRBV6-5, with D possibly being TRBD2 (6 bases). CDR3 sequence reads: CASSYGRDSPDEQFF. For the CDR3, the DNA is TGTGCCAGCAGTTACGGGCGGGACTCTCCGGATGAGCAGTTCTTC.